Sequencing of this T cell receptor (beta chain) was carried out in a study of blood T cells in healthy people across ages. Then a second PCR, running about 7 to 11 cycles, was carried out with a sample-barcoded 5' primer and a J-beta primer mix. TCRdb independently ran MiXCR on the 5' RACE reads; one entry per CDR3 protein. The sample includes about 570,000 distinct CDR3 sequences, roughly 28% of them seen just once. Study outcomes and limitations: What prevented conclusive comparison of naive and antigen-experienced cells was that PBMCs were unsorted.

On this clonotype: What it recognizes is unknown.

The CDR3 has 17 residues. The germline V gene encodes CDR1 SEHNR and CDR2 FQNEAQ (reference sequence). Trimming removed 0 bases at V and 8 bases at J, with 19 bases between. The TCR was taken from a woman between 65 and 79 years old in good health. The sequenced sample was blood. V gene TRBV7-9 combines with J gene TRBJ1-4; weak D call: TRBD1 (6 bases). The CDR3 reads CASSLASHREVREKLFF. The CDR3 region has the DNA TGTGCCAGCAGCTTAGCTTCCCACAGGGAAGTAAGAGAAAAACTGTTTTTT.